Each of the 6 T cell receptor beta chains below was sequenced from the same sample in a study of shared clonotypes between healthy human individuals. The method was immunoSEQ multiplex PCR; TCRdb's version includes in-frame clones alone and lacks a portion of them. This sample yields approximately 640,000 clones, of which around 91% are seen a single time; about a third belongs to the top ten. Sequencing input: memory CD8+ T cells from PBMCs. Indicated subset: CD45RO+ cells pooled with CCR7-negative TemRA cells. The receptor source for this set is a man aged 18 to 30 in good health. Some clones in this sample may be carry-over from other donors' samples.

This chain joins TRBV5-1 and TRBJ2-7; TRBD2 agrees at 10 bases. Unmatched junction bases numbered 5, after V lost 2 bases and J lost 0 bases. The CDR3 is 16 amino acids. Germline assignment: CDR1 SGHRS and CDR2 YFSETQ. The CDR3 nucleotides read TGCGCCAGCAGCTTTCGACTAGCGGGTAGCTCCTACGAGCAGTACTTC. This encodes CASSFRLAGSSYEQYF.

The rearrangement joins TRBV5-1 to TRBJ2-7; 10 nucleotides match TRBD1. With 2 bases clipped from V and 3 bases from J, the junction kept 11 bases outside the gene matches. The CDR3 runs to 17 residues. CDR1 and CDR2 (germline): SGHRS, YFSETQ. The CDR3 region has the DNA TGCGCCAGCAGCTTTGGTTCTGGGACAGGGGTTTACTACGAGCAGTACTTC. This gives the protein CASSFGSGTGVYYEQYF.

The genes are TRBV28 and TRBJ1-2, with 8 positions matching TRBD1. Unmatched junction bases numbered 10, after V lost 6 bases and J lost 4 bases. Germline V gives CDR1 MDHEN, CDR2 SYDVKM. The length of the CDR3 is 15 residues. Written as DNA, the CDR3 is TGTGCCAGCAGCGAACCAGGGGGCGCCGGCTATGGCTACACCTTC. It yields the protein CASSEPGGAGYGYTF.

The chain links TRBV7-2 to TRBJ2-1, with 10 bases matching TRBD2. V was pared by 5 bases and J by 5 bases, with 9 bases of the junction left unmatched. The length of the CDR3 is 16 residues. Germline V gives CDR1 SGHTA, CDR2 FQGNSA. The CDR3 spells CASSPWRTSGNNEQFF. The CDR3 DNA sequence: TGTGCCAGCAGCCCTTGGCGGACTAGCGGAAACAATGAGCAGTTCTTC.

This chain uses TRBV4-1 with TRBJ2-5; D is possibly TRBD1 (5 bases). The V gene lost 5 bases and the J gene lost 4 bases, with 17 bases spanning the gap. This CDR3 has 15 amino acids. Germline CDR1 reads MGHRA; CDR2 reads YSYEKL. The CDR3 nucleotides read TGCGCCAGCAGCAGGGGTCAGGTTGGCCCAGAGACCCAGTACTTC. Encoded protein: CASSRGQVGPETQYF.

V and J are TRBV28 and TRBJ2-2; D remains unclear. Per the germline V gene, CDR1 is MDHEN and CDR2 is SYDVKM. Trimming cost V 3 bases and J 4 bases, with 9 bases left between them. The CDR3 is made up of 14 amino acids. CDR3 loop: CASSFLSSTGELFF. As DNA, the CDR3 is TGTGCCAGCAGTTTCTTGTCTTCCACCGGGGAGCTGTTTTTT.